The T cell receptor (beta chain) under discussion was sequenced for a study of T cell changes during pregnancy in multiple sclerosis. CDR1 and CDR2 (germline): SGHTA, FQGNSA. The CDR3 totals 16 residues. The J segment lost 7 bases and the V segment lost 5 bases, leaving 11 bases of the junction unmatched. Sequenced by immunoSEQ multiplex PCR; TCRdb stores in-frame clones only, minus some. The table shows about 100,000 clones, with 90% occurring only once. The chain combines TRBV7-2 with TRBJ2-5, with 12 nucleotides matching TRBD2. The clonotype originates from a female donor in good health, enrolled as a control in a pregnancy study. The source material was peripheral blood, sampled in the second trimester of pregnancy. CDR3 residues: CASSRPLAGGPRTQYF. The CDR3 DNA reads as TGTGCCAGCAGCCGACCTCTAGCGGGAGGGCCTCGGACCCAGTACTTC.